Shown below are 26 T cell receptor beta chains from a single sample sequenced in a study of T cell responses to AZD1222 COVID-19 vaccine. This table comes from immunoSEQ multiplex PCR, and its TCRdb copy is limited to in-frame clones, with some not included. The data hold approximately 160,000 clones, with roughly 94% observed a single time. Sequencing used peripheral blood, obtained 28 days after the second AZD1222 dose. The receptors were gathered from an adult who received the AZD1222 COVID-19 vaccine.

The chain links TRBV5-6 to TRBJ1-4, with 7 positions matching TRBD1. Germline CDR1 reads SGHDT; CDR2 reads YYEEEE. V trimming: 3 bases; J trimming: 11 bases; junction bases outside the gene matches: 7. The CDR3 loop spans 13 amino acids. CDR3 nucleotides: TGTGCCAGCAGCTCCACGGACAGGCCTAAACTGTTTTTT. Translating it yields CASSSTDRPKLFF.

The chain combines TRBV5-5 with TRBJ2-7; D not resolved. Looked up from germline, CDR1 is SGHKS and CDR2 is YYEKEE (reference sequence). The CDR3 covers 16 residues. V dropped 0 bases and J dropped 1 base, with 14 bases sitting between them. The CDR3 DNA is TGTGCCAGCAGCTTGGAGTCGAGGTTTTGGTCCTACGAGCAGTACTTC. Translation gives CASSLESRFWSYEQYF.

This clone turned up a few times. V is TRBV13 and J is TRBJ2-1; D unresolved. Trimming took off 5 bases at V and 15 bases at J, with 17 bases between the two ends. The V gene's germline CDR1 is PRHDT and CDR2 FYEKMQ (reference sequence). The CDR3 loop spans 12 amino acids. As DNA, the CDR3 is TGTGCCAGCAGCATTCTCCCGGGTGCCCTGTTCTTC. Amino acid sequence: CASSILPGALFF.

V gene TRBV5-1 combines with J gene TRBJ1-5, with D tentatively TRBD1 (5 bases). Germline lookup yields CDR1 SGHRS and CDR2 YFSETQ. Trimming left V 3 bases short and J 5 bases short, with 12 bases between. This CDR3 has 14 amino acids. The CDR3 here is CASSSFGGDQPQHF. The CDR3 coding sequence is TGCGCCAGCAGCTCCTTCGGGGGAGATCAGCCCCAGCATTTT.

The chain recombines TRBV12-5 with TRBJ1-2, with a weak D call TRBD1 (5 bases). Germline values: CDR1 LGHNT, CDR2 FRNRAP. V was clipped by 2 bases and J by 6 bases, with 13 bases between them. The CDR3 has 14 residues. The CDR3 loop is CASGLTPGGNGYTF. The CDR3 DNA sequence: TGTGCTAGTGGTTTGACACCGGGGGGGAATGGCTACACCTTC.

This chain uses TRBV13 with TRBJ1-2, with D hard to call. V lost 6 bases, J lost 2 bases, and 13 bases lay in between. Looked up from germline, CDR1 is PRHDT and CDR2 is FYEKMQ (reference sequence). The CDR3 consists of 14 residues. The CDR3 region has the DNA TGTGCCAGCAGGCGATCCTCCAAAAACTATGGCTACACCTTC. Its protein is CASRRSSKNYGYTF.

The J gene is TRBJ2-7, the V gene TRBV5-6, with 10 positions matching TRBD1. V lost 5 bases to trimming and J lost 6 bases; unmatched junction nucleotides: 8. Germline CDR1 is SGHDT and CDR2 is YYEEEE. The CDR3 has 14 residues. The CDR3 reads CASRPGTGAAEQYF. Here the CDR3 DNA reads TGTGCCAGCAGGCCCGGGACAGGGGCCGCCGAGCAGTACTTC.

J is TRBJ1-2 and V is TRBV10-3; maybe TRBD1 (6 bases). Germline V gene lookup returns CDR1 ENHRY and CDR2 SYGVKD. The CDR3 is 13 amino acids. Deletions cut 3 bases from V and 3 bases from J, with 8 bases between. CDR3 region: CAISDSGDYGYTF. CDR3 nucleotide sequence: TGTGCCATCAGTGACTCAGGGGACTATGGCTACACCTTC.

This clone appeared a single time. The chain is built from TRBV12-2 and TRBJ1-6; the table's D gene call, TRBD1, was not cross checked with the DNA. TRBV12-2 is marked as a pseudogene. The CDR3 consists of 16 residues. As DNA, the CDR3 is TGTGCAAGTCGCTTAGCGTCTCAGGGGGTCAATTCACCCCTCCACTTT. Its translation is CASRLASQGVNSPLHF.

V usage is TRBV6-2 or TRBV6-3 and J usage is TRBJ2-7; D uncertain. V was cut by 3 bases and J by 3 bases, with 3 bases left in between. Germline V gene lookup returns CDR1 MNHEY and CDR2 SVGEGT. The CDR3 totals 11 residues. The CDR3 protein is CASSYYYEQYF. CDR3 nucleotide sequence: TGTGCCAGCAGTTATTACTACGAGCAGTACTTC.

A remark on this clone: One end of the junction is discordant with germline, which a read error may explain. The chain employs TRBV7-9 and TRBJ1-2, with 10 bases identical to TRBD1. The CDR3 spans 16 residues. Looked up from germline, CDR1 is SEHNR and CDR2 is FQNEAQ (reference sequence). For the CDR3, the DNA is TGTGCCAGCAGATTAGCGAAGGGACAGGGGAGTGGTGGCTACACCTTC. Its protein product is CASRLAKGQGSGGYTF.

The CDR3 loop is CASSQAGRTRNTEAFF. The CDR3 DNA is TGTGCCAGCAGCCAAGCCGGAAGGACGCGGAACACTGAAGCTTTCTTT. This chain joins TRBV14 and TRBJ1-1; D is unclear. V lost 1 base to trimming and J lost 1 base, with 13 bases between them. CDR3 length: 16 residues. CDR1 and CDR2 (germline): SGHDN, FVKESK.

CDR3 region: CASSLEGLGPQHF. CDR3 bases: TGTGCCAGCAGCTTAGAGGGATTAGGGCCCCAGCATTTT. This chain uses TRBV7-2 with TRBJ1-5; D unclear. V was shortened by 1 base and J by 9 bases, with 10 bases between the two germline ends. CDR3 length equals 13 residues. Germline CDR1 reads SGHTA; CDR2 reads FQGNSA. The full variable domain, its missing parts supplied by reference TRBV7-2 and TRBJ1-5, is GAGVSQSPSNKVTEKGKDVELRCDPISGHTALYWYRQSLGQGLEFLIYFQGNSAPDKSGLPSDRFSAERTGGSVSTLTIQRTQQEDSAVYLCASSLEGLGPQHFGDGTRLSIL.

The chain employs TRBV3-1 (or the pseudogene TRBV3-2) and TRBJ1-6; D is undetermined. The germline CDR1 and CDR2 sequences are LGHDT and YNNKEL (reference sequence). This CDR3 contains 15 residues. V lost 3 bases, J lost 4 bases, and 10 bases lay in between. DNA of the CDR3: TGTGCCAGCAGCCATTTGATACCTTATAATTCACCCCTCCACTTT. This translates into CASSHLIPYNSPLHF.

This CDR3 reads CASSPGTGGGNSPLHF. The CDR3 nucleotides read TGCGCCAGCAGTCCCGGGACAGGGGGGGGCAATTCACCCCTCCACTTT. V usage is TRBV4-1 and J usage is TRBJ1-6; 11 positions match TRBD1. V was pared by 6 bases and J by 7 bases, with 8 bases of the junction left unmatched. Germline CDR1 and CDR2: MGHRA and YSYEKL. The length of the CDR3 is 16 residues.

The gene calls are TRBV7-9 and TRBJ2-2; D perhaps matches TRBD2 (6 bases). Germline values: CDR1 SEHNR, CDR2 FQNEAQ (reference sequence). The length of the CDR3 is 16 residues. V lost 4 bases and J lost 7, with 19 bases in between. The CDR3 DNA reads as TGTGCCAGCAGCTCTCGGGACCTATGGGGACTCGGGGAGCTGTTTTTT. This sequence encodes CASSSRDLWGLGELFF.

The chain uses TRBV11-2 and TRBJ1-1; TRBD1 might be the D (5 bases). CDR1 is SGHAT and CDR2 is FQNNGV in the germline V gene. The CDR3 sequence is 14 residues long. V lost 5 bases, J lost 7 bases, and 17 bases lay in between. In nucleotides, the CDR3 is TGTGCCAGCAGCCCCCCGTTTCAGGGAAATGAAGCTTTCTTT. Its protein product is CASSPPFQGNEAFF.

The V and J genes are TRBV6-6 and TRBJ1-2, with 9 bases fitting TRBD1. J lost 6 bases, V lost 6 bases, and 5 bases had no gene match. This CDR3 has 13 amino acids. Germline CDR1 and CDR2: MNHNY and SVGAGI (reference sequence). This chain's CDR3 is CASSFGQGNGYTF. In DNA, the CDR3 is TGTGCCAGCAGCTTTGGACAGGGGAATGGCTACACCTTC.

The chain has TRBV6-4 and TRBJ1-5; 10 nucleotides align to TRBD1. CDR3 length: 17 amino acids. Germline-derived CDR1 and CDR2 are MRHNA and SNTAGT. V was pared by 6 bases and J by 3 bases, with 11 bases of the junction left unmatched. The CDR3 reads CASSDRGRVGINQPQHF. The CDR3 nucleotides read TGTGCCAGCAGCGACAGGGGGCGAGTAGGAATCAATCAGCCCCAGCATTTT.

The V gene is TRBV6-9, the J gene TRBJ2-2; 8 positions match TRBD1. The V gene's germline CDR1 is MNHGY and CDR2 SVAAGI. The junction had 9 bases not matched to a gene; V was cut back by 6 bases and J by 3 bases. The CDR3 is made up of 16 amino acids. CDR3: CASRKSQDRDTGELFF. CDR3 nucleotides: TGTGCCAGCAGGAAGTCCCAGGACAGGGACACCGGGGAGCTGTTTTTT.

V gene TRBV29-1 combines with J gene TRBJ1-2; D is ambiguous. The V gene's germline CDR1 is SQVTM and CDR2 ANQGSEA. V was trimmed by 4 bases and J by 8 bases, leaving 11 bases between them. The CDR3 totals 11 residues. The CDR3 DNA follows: TGCAGCGTTGTTTCGGGGTGGGGCTACACCTTC. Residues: CSVVSGWGYTF.

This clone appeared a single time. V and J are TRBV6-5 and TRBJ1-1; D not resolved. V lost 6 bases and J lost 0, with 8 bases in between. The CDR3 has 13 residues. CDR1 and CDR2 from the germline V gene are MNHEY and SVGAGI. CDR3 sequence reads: CASRNNMNTEAFF. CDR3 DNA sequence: TGTGCCAGCAGGAATAACATGAACACTGAAGCTTTCTTT.

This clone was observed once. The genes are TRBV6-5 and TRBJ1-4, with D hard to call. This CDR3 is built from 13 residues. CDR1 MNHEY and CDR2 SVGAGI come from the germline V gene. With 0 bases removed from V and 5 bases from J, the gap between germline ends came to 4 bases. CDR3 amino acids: CASSYSGNEKLFF. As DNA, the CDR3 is TGTGCCAGCAGTTACTCAGGGAATGAAAAACTGTTTTTT.

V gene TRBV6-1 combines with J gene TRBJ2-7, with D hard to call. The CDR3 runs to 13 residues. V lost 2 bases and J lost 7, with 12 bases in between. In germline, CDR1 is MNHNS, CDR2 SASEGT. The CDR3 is CASSESALGEQYF. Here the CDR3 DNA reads TGTGCCAGCAGTGAAAGCGCGCTCGGAGAGCAGTACTTC.

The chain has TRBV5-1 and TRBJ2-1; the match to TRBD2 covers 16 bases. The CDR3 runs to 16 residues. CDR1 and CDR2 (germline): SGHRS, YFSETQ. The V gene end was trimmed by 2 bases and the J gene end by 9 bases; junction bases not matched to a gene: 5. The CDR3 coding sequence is TGCGCCAGCAGCTTTGGGACTAGCGGGGGGGCCAGTGAGCAGTTCTTC. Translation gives CASSFGTSGGASEQFF.

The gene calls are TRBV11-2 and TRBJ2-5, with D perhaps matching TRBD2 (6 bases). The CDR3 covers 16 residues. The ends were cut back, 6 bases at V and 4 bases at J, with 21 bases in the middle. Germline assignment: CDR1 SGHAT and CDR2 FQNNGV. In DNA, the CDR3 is TGTGCCAGCAGAAGTGGCGGGGCTTCTATTGGAGAGACCCAGTACTTC. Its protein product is CASRSGGASIGETQYF.